The 6 T cell receptor beta chains presented below share a single source sample, sequenced in a study of chemoradiotherapy in HPV16-positive cancers. Profiled with immunoSEQ multiplex PCR; TCRdb holds only in-frame clones, not every one. This table has more than 4,500 clones, more than 60% appearing once. The starting material was tumor tissue, obtained from a patient who underwent chemoradiotherapy. The receptors here all came from a human donor with HPV-associated anogenital cancer.

This chain uses TRBV2 with TRBJ1-3; D uncertain. Germline CDR1 SNHLY, CDR2 FYNNEI. The CDR3 loop spans 13 amino acids. Trimming removed 7 bases at V and 2 bases at J, with 9 bases between. The CDR3, as DNA: TGTGCCAGCAAGGGTAACGCTGGAAACACCATATATTTT. Translated, it gives CASKGNAGNTIYF.

This clone turned up a few times. This chain connects TRBV5-1 to TRBJ2-7; 8 bases agree with TRBD1. Germline CDR1 is SGHRS and CDR2 is YFSETQ. J gave up 7 bases and V 3 bases, and 6 bases lay outside the gene matches. The CDR3 has 13 residues. In nucleotides, the CDR3 is TGCGCCAGCAGCTACGGACAGGGAGGAGAGCAGTACTTC. It is translated as CASSYGQGGEQYF.

The rearrangement joins TRBV5-6 to TRBJ1-5, with a possible D match to TRBD1 (6 bases). The CDR3 is 15 amino acids. Germline V gives CDR1 SGHDT, CDR2 YYEEEE. V was shortened by 4 bases and J by 0 bases, with 11 bases between the two germline ends. The CDR3 here is CASSLRQASNQPQHF. The CDR3 DNA sequence: TGTGCCAGCAGCCTCCGACAGGCTAGCAATCAGCCCCAGCATTTT.

This sequence joins TRBV7-2 and TRBJ2-7, with D maybe TRBD1 (5 bases). Germline V gives CDR1 SGHTA, CDR2 FQGNSA. This CDR3 comprises 16 residues. V was pared by 0 bases and J by 0 bases, with 12 bases between. The CDR3 DNA reads as TGTGCCAGCAGCTTAGCTTGGACACAGAGCTCCTACGAGCAGTACTTC. Translation: CASSLAWTQSSYEQYF. Full variable domain (remainder filled in from reference TRBV7-2 and TRBJ2-7): GAGVSQSPSNKVTEKGKDVELRCDPISGHTALYWYRQSLGQGLEFLIYFQGNSAPDKSGLPSDRFSAERTGGSVSTLTIQRTQQEDSAVYLCASSLAWTQSSYEQYFGPGTRLTVT.

The gene calls are TRBV29-1 and TRBJ2-6; D call uncertain. Germline CDR1 and CDR2: SQVTM and ANQGSEA. V lost 4 bases, J lost 4 bases, and 8 bases lay in between. This CDR3 is built from 13 residues. CDR3 region: CSVGADGANVLTF. CDR3 coding DNA: TGCAGCGTTGGGGCAGACGGGGCCAACGTCCTGACTTTC. Combining the CDR3 with reference TRBV29-1 and TRBJ2-6 gives the whole variable domain SAVISQKPSRDICQRGTSLTIQCQVDSQVTMMFWYRQQPGQSLTLIATANQGSEATYESGFVIDKFPISRPNLTFSTLTVSNMSPEDSSIYLCSVGADGANVLTFGAGSRLTVL.

This clone has just one count. This chain joins TRBV29-1 and TRBJ1-4; a weak D match, TRBD1 (5 bases). Trimming shortened V by 3 bases and J by 10 bases, and 15 bases separated the two germline ends. In germline, CDR1 is SQVTM, CDR2 ANQGSEA. This CDR3 has 13 residues. CDR3 sequence: CSVDAQGGGKLFF. The CDR3 region has the DNA TGCAGCGTTGATGCCCAGGGAGGCGGAAAACTGTTTTTT.